This TCR beta chain is drawn from a study of blood T cell repertoires in COVID-19. Study-wide context: Sample material is recorded as cDNA or gDNA derived from T cells, B-cell-depleted T cells, or PBMCs.

Trimming stripped 0 bases from V and 9 bases from J, with 12 bases between. The length of the CDR3 is 14 residues. Per the germline V gene, CDR1 is LNHNV and CDR2 is YYDKDF (reference sequence). In the study's own analysis: Reference gene primer amplification gave estimated nucleated cell counts. Method: immunoSEQ multiplex PCR; TCRdb's copy keeps in-frame clones and lacks some. The DNA gave D and trimming, while V, J and clone size come from that table. The sample has 140,000 to 150,000 clones; around 87% are singletons. The cohort comprised adults aged about 18 to 90 years residing in approximately 25 US areas. Participants' reported clinical history set cohort assignment.

The J gene is TRBJ2-1, the V gene TRBV15, with D tentatively TRBD2 (6 bases). The clonotype originates from a man between 60 and 70 years old who had recovered from COVID-19. Material for sequencing was PBMCs or T cells enriched from blood (not recorded which). CDR3 sequence (DNA): TGTGCCACCAGCAGAGATCGACGTAGCGGTGAGCAGTTCTTC. Amino acids: CATSRDRRSGEQFF.